Following are 9 T cell receptor beta chains from one sample sequenced in a study of beta chain features in type 1 diabetes. All of the isolated RNA was reverse transcribed, so expressed TCRB transcripts were sequenced. The repertoire was sequenced with immunoSEQ multiplex PCR; TCRdb's copy has only in-frame clones and lacks some. The sample carries approximately 470,000 clones, over 25% recorded once. Sequencing was done on a sample of naive CD4+ T cells from blood. These receptor sequences come from a man aged 18 to 29 in good health.

The chain employs TRBV7-2 and TRBJ2-5, with D perhaps TRBD2 (5 bases). The CDR3 contains 14 residues. The V end lost 4 bases, the J end lost 5 bases, and 14 bases lay between the germline ends. Germline-derived CDR1 and CDR2 are SGHTA and FQGNSA. The DNA for the CDR3 is TGTGCCAGCAGCTCGACTCGTAGAGGGGAGACCCAGTACTTC. It encodes CASSSTRRGETQYF.

The chain carries TRBV5-1 and TRBJ2-1; TRBD2 matches 7 bases. Germline loops: CDR1 SGHRS, CDR2 YFSETQ. The CDR3 is 14 residues long. Trimming removed 3 bases from V and 7 bases from J; junction bases left unmatched: 7. CDR3 residues: CASSSAGDWNEQFF. DNA of the CDR3: TGCGCCAGCAGCTCCGCGGGGGACTGGAATGAGCAGTTCTTC.

This clone turned up a few times. The chain carries TRBV5-1 and TRBJ2-7, with D possibly being TRBD1 or TRBD2 (5 bases each). The CDR3 sequence is 13 residues long. CDR1 is SGHRS and CDR2 is YFSETQ in the germline V gene. Between the trimmed V and J ends, which lost 6 bases and 5 bases, there was a span of 15 bases. The CDR3 is CASTSGTSHEQYF. The CDR3 DNA reads TGCGCCAGCACCTCCGGGACCTCGCACGAGCAGTACTTC.

V usage is TRBV30 and J usage is TRBJ2-2; 8 bases fit TRBD2. With 2 bases clipped from V and 1 base from J, the junction kept 9 bases outside the gene matches. There are 17 residues in the CDR3. Germline V gene data show CDR1 as GTSNPN and CDR2 as SVGIG (reference sequence). For the CDR3, the DNA is TGTGCCTGGAGTCCGATCGTAGCGGGGATGAACACCGGGGAGCTGTTTTTT. Its translation: CAWSPIVAGMNTGELFF.

This clone was recorded once. The CDR3 does not end in the conserved phenylalanine or tryptophan, so this is likely a read error. Because the CDR3's place on the DNA is in doubt, the DNA is left out and the CDR3 is given as listed by TCRdb. The chain uses TRBV2 and TRBJ2-7; the D call of TRBD1 is as the table states it, not checked on the DNA. The CDR3 contains 11 residues when both ends are counted. Germline V gives CDR1 SNHLY, CDR2 FYNNEI. The CDR3 sequence: CASSRLEDSDR.

This clone was seen more than once but under ten times. The identical CDR3 is also encoded by other nucleotide sequences in the sample. The chain employs TRBV30 and TRBJ1-1, with TRBD1 matching 8 bases. J gave up 4 bases and V 3 bases, and 4 bases lay outside the gene matches. The length of the CDR3 is 13 residues. Germline assignment: CDR1 GTSNPN and CDR2 SVGIG (reference sequence). CDR3 in amino acids: CAWSVTGGTEAFF. Written as DNA, the CDR3 is TGTGCCTGGAGCGTAACAGGGGGCACTGAAGCTTTCTTT.

The sample holds a few counts of this clone. V is TRBV30 and J is TRBJ2-5; D perhaps matches TRBD2 (6 bases). V shed 0 bases and J shed 2 bases, with 10 bases lying between them. CDR3 length: 14 residues. CDR1 is GTSNPN and CDR2 is SVGIG in the germline V gene (reference sequence). CDR3 residues: CAWSVFSGQETQYF. CDR3 nucleotides: TGTGCCTGGAGTGTATTCAGCGGGCAAGAGACCCAGTACTTC.

In its sample, this clone was seen a few times. The chain carries TRBV27 and TRBJ2-1; 8 bases map to TRBD2. CDR1 and CDR2 from the germline V gene are MNHEY and SMNVEV (reference sequence). V was pared by 5 bases and J by 8 bases, with 11 bases of the junction left unmatched. This CDR3 comprises 15 residues. The CDR3 here is CASSLMGLGVDEQFF. CDR3 in DNA: TGTGCCAGCAGTCTAATGGGACTAGGCGTGGATGAGCAGTTCTTC.

The gene calls are TRBV29-1 and TRBJ2-6; D may be TRBD2 (6 bases). This CDR3 spans 14 amino acids. The V and J ends lost 3 bases and 8 bases respectively, with 14 bases between them. Germline loops: CDR1 SQVTM, CDR2 ANQGSEA. The CDR3 region is CSVEFMGGTNVLTF. Here the CDR3 DNA reads TGCAGCGTTGAGTTTATGGGGGGAACCAACGTCCTGACTTTC.